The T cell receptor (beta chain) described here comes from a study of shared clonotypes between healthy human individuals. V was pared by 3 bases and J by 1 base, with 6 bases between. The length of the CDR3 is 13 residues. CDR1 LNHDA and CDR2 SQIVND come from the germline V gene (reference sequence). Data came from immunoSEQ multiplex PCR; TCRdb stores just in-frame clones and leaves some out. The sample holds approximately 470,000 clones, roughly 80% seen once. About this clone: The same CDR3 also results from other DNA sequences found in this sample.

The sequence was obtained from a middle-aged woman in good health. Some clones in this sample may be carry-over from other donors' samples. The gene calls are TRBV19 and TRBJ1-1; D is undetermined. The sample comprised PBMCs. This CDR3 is CASSIYGNTEAFF. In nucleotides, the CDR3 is TGTGCCAGTAGTATCTACGGGAACACTGAAGCTTTCTTT.